A single sample gave rise to the 30 T cell receptor beta chains below, sequenced in a study of cytomegalovirus exposure and HLA in healthy donors. The method was immunoSEQ multiplex PCR; TCRdb's version includes in-frame clones alone and lacks a portion of them. The repertoire holds approximately 260,000 clones, with approximately 84% as singletons. Sequencing was performed on PBMCs. These receptor sequences come from a woman aged 25 to 39 in good health and CMV-seropositive.

The chain recombines TRBV5-5 with TRBJ2-7, with D possibly TRBD2 on 5 matching bases. Between the trimmed V and J ends, which lost 5 bases and 4 bases, there was a span of 10 bases. Germline-derived CDR1 and CDR2 are SGHKS and YYEKEE (reference sequence). CDR3 length equals 12 residues. CDR3 sequence reads: CASSQLEYEQYF. CDR3 DNA sequence: TGTGCCAGCAGTCAACTAGAGTACGAGCAGTACTTC.

The CDR3 nucleotides are TGTGCCAGCAGCGAGGACTTTAGCGATACGCAGTATTTT. It is translated as CASSEDFSDTQYF. The chain couples TRBV7-9 to TRBJ2-3; possibly TRBD2 for D (5 bases). The length of the CDR3 is 13 residues. The V and J ends lost 5 bases and 6 bases respectively, with 12 bases between them. Per germline, CDR1 SEHNR and CDR2 FQNEAQ (reference sequence).

The V gene is TRBV5-4, the J gene TRBJ2-1; 10 nucleotides match TRBD2. V lost 9 bases and J lost 8; bases outside the gene matches: 14. This CDR3 is built from 15 residues. CDR1 and CDR2 (germline): SGHNT, YYREEE (reference sequence). The CDR3 loop is CATARAGGFNDEQFF. The CDR3 nucleotides read TGTGCCACCGCCCGAGCGGGAGGGTTTAACGATGAGCAGTTCTTC. The full variable domain, in which reference TRBV5-4 and TRBJ2-1 provide the parts outside the CDR3, is ETGVTQSPTHLIKTRGQQVTLRCSSQSGHNTVSWYQQALGQGPQFIFQYYREEENGRGNFPPRFSGLQFPNYSSELNVNALELDDSALYLCATARAGGFNDEQFFGPGTRLTVL.

This clone was seen a handful of times. The V call is TRBV7-8, the J call TRBJ1-2; 11 nucleotides align to TRBD1. Germline V gene data show CDR1 as SGHVS and CDR2 as FQNEAQ. This CDR3 has 14 residues. V lost 5 bases and J lost 7; bases outside the gene matches: 6. The CDR3 bases are TGTGCCAGCAGCAAAGGACAGGGGGCGCTTGGCTACACCTTC. It is translated as CASSKGQGALGYTF. Using reference TRBV7-8 and TRBJ1-2 for the parts outside the CDR3, the full variable domain is GAGVSQSPRYKVAKRGQDVALRCDPISGHVSLFWYQQALGQGPEFLTYFQNEAQLDKSGLPSDRFFAERPEGSVSTLKIQRTQQEDSAVYLCASSKGQGALGYTFGSGTRLTVV.

This chain joins TRBV6-5 and TRBJ1-5; D unresolved. CDR1 and CDR2 from the germline V gene are MNHEY and SVGAGI. CDR3 size: 12 residues. Trimming shortened V by 6 bases and J by 9 bases, and 12 bases separated the two germline ends. The CDR3 reads CASSTLSGPQHF. The CDR3, as DNA: TGTGCCAGCAGCACCCTCTCGGGGCCCCAGCATTTT.

The CDR3 is CASSPSGGTVNSNEKLFF. The CDR3 DNA is TGTGCCAGCAGTCCCAGCGGAGGGACAGTAAATTCTAATGAAAAACTGTTTTTT. The chain recombines TRBV2 with TRBJ1-4, with TRBD1 matching over 7 bases. V lost 5 bases and J lost 3; bases outside the gene matches: 15. The CDR3 contains 18 residues. The germline V gene encodes CDR1 SNHLY and CDR2 FYNNEI.

The J gene is TRBJ2-7, the V gene TRBV28; the D is unclear. CDR1 is MDHEN and CDR2 is SYDVKM in the germline V gene. The CDR3 totals 14 residues. Trimming shortened V by 3 bases and J by 2 bases, and 11 bases separated the two germline ends. CDR3 nucleotides: TGTGCCAGCAGTTTTCCTGGCCTCCCCTACGAGCAGTACTTC. Its protein is CASSFPGLPYEQYF. The complete variable domain, with remaining parts taken from reference TRBV28 and TRBJ2-7, reads DVKVTQSSRYLVKRTGEKVFLECVQDMDHENMFWYRQDPGLGLRLIYFSYDVKMKEKGDIPEGYSVSREKKERFSLILESASTNQTSMYLCASSFPGLPYEQYFGPGTRLTVT.

The chain recombines TRBV5-1 with TRBJ1-2; 8 bases line up with TRBD1. The CDR3 covers 13 residues. With 4 bases clipped from V and 6 bases from J, the junction kept 5 bases outside the gene matches. The germline V gene has CDR1 SGHRS and CDR2 YFSETQ. The DNA for the CDR3 is TGCGCCAGCAGCCCAGGGGGCAGCGATGGCTACACCTTC. Protein sequence: CASSPGGSDGYTF. Full variable domain (missing parts from reference TRBV5-1 and TRBJ1-2): KAGVTQTPRYLIKTRGQQVTLSCSPISGHRSVSWYQQTPGQGLQFLFEYFSETQRNKGNFPGRFSGRQFSNSRSEMNVSTLELGDSALYLCASSPGGSDGYTFGSGTRLTVV.

This clone is a singleton in its sample. This chain connects TRBV7-9 to TRBJ1-1; D may be TRBD1 (6 bases). Trimming pared 1 base from V and 6 bases from J, leaving 15 bases between. From germline, CDR1 is SEHNR and CDR2 FQNEAQ (reference sequence). The CDR3 is 15 amino acids. DNA for the CDR3: TGTGCCAGCAGCTTAGGAGCGGGGGCGTTCGCTGAAGCTTTCTTT. Translating gives CASSLGAGAFAEAFF.

V gene TRBV13 combines with J gene TRBJ2-7, with D unresolved. This CDR3 spans 12 amino acids. V was clipped by 2 bases and J by 4 bases, with 6 bases between them. CDR1 and CDR2 (germline): PRHDT, FYEKMQ (reference sequence). This CDR3 reads CASSLTVYEQYF. The CDR3 nucleotides read TGTGCCAGCAGCTTAACAGTATACGAGCAGTACTTC.

The V and J genes are TRBV7-9 and TRBJ2-3, with D perhaps TRBD2 (5 bases). CDR3 length: 17 amino acids. CDR1 SEHNR and CDR2 FQNEAQ come from the germline V gene (reference sequence). V was clipped by 0 bases and J by 0 bases, with 13 bases between them. CDR3 region: CASSLAGSGRSTDTQYF. In nucleotides, the CDR3 is TGTGCCAGCAGCTTAGCAGGGAGCGGCCGTAGCACAGATACGCAGTATTTT. Supplemented by reference TRBV7-9 and TRBJ2-3, the full variable domain reads DTGVSQNPRHKITKRGQNVTFRCDPISEHNRLYWYRQTLGQGPEFLTYFQNEAQLEKSRLLSDRFSAERPKGSFSTLEIQRTEQGDSAMYLCASSLAGSGRSTDTQYFGPGTRLTVL.

The chain combines TRBV4-1 with TRBJ2-5; weak D call: TRBD2 (6 bases). V lost 2 bases and J 2 bases, leaving 12 bases between the germline ends. The CDR3 runs 15 residues. Germline CDR1 MGHRA, CDR2 YSYEKL. The CDR3 bases are TGCGCCAGCAGCCAATCCCGGCGGGAACAAGAGACCCAGTACTTC. Its protein product is CASSQSRREQETQYF.

This chain links TRBV2 with TRBJ2-7, with TRBD1 matching over 7 bases. This CDR3 is 12 amino acids long. With 5 bases clipped from V and 7 bases from J, the junction kept 5 bases outside the gene matches. Germline-derived CDR1 and CDR2 are SNHLY and FYNNEI. The CDR3 DNA reads TGTGCCAGCAGTTCAGGGGGTGGAGAGCAGTACTTC. It encodes CASSSGGGEQYF. The full variable domain, completed using reference TRBV2 and TRBJ2-7, is EPEVTQTPSHQVTQMGQEVILRCVPISNHLYFYWYRQILGQKVEFLVSFYNNEISEKSEIFDDQFSVERPDGSNFTLKIRSTKLEDSAMYFCASSSGGGEQYFGPGTRLTVT.

The chain has TRBV10-3 and TRBJ1-1; TRBD1 matches at 9 bases. Unmatched junction bases numbered 7, after V lost 2 bases and J lost 0 bases. Looked up from germline, CDR1 is ENHRY and CDR2 is SYGVKD. The length of the CDR3 is 17 residues. The CDR3 DNA reads TGTGCCATCAGTGAGCCGGACAGGGGCGGCATGAACACTGAAGCTTTCTTT. It translates to CAISEPDRGGMNTEAFF.

For the CDR3, the DNA is TGCGCCAGCAGCCAGTTAGCGGGAGGGCCCTACGAGCAGTACTTC. Protein sequence: CASSQLAGGPYEQYF. The chain is built from TRBV4-1 and TRBJ2-7; 11 bases are a match to TRBD2. The CDR3 consists of 15 residues. J gave up 2 bases and V 3 bases, and 3 bases lay outside the gene matches. Germline-derived CDR1 and CDR2 are MGHRA and YSYEKL.

V and J are TRBV29-1 and TRBJ1-1; D is ambiguous. V was clipped by 4 bases and J by 0 bases, with 12 bases between them. This CDR3 is 14 amino acids long. CDR1 and CDR2 from the germline V gene are SQVTM and ANQGSEA. The CDR3 nucleotides are TGCAGCGTTGTCCGAGACAATATGAACACTGAAGCTTTCTTT. This codes for CSVVRDNMNTEAFF.

The J gene is TRBJ2-5, the V gene TRBV9, with TRBD2 matching over 8 bases. The length of the CDR3 is 17 residues. Trimming removed 2 bases from V and 1 base from J; junction bases left unmatched: 10. CDR1 and CDR2 from the germline V gene are SGDLS and YYNGEE. The CDR3, as DNA: TGTGCCAGCAGCGTGAGCTGGTCGGGAGGGGCCCAAGAGACCCAGTACTTC. Protein product: CASSVSWSGGAQETQYF.

This chain connects TRBV4-1 to TRBJ2-5; D might be TRBD2 (5 bases). CDR3 length equals 14 residues. The germline V gene encodes CDR1 MGHRA and CDR2 YSYEKL. V gave up 0 bases and J gave up 5 bases, with 10 bases separating them. The CDR3 region is CASSQERVWETQYF. CDR3 DNA: TGCGCCAGCAGCCAAGAGAGGGTTTGGGAGACCCAGTACTTC.

The rearrangement links TRBV11-3 to TRBJ2-1; perhaps TRBD1 as D (6 bases). V was cut by 5 bases and J by 7 bases, with 18 bases left in between. The CDR3 extends over 15 amino acids. Germline V gene sequence: CDR1 SGHNT, CDR2 YENEEA. The CDR3 reads CASSPRQGTINEQFF. The CDR3 DNA follows: TGTGCCAGCAGCCCGCGGCAGGGGACGATAAATGAGCAGTTCTTC.

This chain joins TRBV27 and TRBJ2-7; 7 bases align to TRBD2. V lost 3 bases, J lost 7 bases, and 9 bases stayed unmatched. CDR3 size: 14 residues. The V gene's germline CDR1 is MNHEY and CDR2 SMNVEV (reference sequence). The CDR3 is CASSFWREPGEQYF. The CDR3 nucleotides are TGTGCCAGCAGTTTTTGGCGGGAGCCTGGTGAGCAGTACTTC.

The chain combines TRBV27 with TRBJ2-3; D gene ambiguous. This CDR3 contains 15 residues. The V end lost 5 bases, the J end lost 0 bases, and 12 bases lay between the germline ends. Germline V gene data show CDR1 as MNHEY and CDR2 as SMNVEV (reference sequence). For the CDR3, the DNA is TGTGCCAGCAGTCCACAGCTTCCGAGCACAGATACGCAGTATTTT. Translating it yields CASSPQLPSTDTQYF.

The chain is built from TRBV5-1 and TRBJ2-5; 16 bases are shared with TRBD2. The CDR3 has 15 residues. Germline CDR1 and CDR2: SGHRS and YFSETQ. The V and J ends lost 3 bases and 5 bases, in that order; junction bases with no gene match: 1. In DNA form, the CDR3 reads TGCGCCAGCAGCTCGGGACTAGCGGGAGGGGAGACCCAGTACTTC. This sequence encodes CASSSGLAGGETQYF.

The table lists this clone with a count of one. The rearrangement links TRBV30 to TRBJ2-1, with D unclear. Germline values: CDR1 GTSNPN, CDR2 SVGIG (reference sequence). The CDR3 is 18 amino acids. V was shortened by 0 bases and J by 0 bases, with 18 bases between the two germline ends. This CDR3 is CAWSVHPARVSSYNEQFF. The CDR3 nucleotides read TGTGCCTGGAGTGTACATCCTGCCCGGGTTAGCTCCTACAATGAGCAGTTCTTC.

The chain combines TRBV6-1 with TRBJ2-5; TRBD1 matches at 10 bases. Germline loops: CDR1 MNHNS, CDR2 SASEGT. The CDR3 extends over 15 amino acids. Trimming at V came to 4 bases and at J to 5 bases, leaving 7 bases not matched to a gene. In nucleotides, the CDR3 is TGTGCCAGCAGTGCGACAGGGGGCTCAGGGGAGACCCAGTACTTC. This sequence encodes CASSATGGSGETQYF.

The chain carries TRBV7-9 and TRBJ1-2, with D unresolved. CDR3 length: 13 amino acids. Germline assignment: CDR1 SEHNR and CDR2 FQNEAQ (reference sequence). Between the trimmed V and J ends, which lost 1 base and 5 bases, there was a span of 8 bases. CDR3 residues: CASSLGHIYGYTF. The CDR3 nucleotides read TGTGCCAGCAGCTTAGGACATATTTATGGCTACACCTTC. Complete variable domain (other parts from reference TRBV7-9 and TRBJ1-2): DTGVSQNPRHKITKRGQNVTFRCDPISEHNRLYWYRQTLGQGPEFLTYFQNEAQLEKSRLLSDRFSAERPKGSFSTLEIQRTEQGDSAMYLCASSLGHIYGYTFGSGTRLTVV.

The chain joins TRBV5-1 to TRBJ2-1; 10 bases line up with TRBD2. The CDR3 has 16 amino acids. Losses at the gene ends were 8 bases for V and 9 bases for J; bases not matched to a gene: 17. CDR1 is SGHRS, CDR2 YFSETQ, per germline. This chain's CDR3 is CASSPGTSVGSTEQFF. DNA for the CDR3: TGCGCCAGTAGCCCCGGGACTAGCGTAGGTAGTACTGAGCAGTTCTTC.

This sequence joins TRBV19 and TRBJ1-4, with 8 bases identical to TRBD1. Looked up from germline, CDR1 is LNHDA and CDR2 is SQIVND (reference sequence). Trimming removed 4 bases from V and 4 bases from J; junction bases left unmatched: 8. The CDR3 has 16 amino acids. The CDR3 loop reads CASSSTLGQVNEKLFF. The DNA for the CDR3 is TGTGCCAGTAGTAGCACCTTGGGACAGGTTAATGAAAAACTGTTTTTT.

The chain carries TRBV27 and TRBJ2-7, with 9 bases matching TRBD1. The V segment lost 5 bases and the J segment 3 bases; nucleotides outside the gene matches: 5. Per germline, CDR1 MNHEY and CDR2 SMNVEV (reference sequence). This CDR3 has 14 residues. The CDR3 loop is CASSTRTGDYEQYF. CDR3 bases: TGTGCCAGCAGTACCCGGACAGGGGACTACGAGCAGTACTTC.

For the CDR3, the DNA is TGTGCCTGGACCGTCGACAGGGGCCTCTATGGCTACACCTTC. This sequence encodes CAWTVDRGLYGYTF. V gene TRBV30 combines with J gene TRBJ1-2; 8 positions agree with TRBD1. Germline assignment: CDR1 GTSNPN and CDR2 SVGIG (reference sequence). The CDR3 loop spans 14 amino acids. V lost 4 bases, J lost 4 bases, and 8 bases stayed unmatched.

J is TRBJ2-1 and V is TRBV7-6, with 10 bases aligning to TRBD2. Per the germline V gene, CDR1 is SGHVS and CDR2 is FNYEAQ. Unmatched junction bases numbered 5, after V lost 5 bases and J lost 4 bases. The CDR3 is 15 amino acids. In DNA form, the CDR3 reads TGTGCCAGCAGCCCAGGAGCGGGAGGGTACAATGAGCAGTTCTTC. Translation gives CASSPGAGGYNEQFF. Based on the CDR3 plus reference TRBV7-6 and TRBJ2-1, the full variable domain is GAGVSQSPRYKVTKRGQDVALRCDPISGHVSLYWYRQALGQGPEFLTYFNYEAQQDKSGLPNDRFSAERPEGSISTLTIQRTEQRDSAMYRCASSPGAGGYNEQFFGPGTRLTVL.